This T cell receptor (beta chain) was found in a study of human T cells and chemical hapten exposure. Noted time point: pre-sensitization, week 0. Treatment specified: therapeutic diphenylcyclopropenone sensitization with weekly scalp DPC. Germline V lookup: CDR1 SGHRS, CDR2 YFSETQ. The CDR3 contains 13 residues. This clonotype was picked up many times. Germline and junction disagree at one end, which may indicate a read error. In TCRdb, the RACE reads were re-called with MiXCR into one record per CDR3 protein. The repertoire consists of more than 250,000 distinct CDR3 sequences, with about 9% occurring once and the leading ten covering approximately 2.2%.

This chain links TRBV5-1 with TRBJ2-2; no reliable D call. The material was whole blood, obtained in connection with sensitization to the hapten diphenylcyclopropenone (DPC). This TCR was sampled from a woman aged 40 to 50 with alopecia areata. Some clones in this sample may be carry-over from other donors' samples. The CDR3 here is CASSLTNTGELFF. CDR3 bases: TGTGCCAGCAGCTTAACTAACACCGGGGAGCTGTTTTTT.